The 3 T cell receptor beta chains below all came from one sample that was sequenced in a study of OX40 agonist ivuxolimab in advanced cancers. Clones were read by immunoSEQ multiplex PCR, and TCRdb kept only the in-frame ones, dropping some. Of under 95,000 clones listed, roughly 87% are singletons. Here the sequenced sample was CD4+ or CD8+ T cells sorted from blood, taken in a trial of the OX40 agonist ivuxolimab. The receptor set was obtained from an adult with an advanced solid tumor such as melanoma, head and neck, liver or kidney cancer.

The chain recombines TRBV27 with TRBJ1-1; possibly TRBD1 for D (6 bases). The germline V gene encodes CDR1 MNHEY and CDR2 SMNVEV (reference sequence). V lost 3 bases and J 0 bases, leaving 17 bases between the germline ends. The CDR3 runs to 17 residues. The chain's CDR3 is CASSLSRTERMNTEAFF. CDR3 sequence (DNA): TGTGCCAGCAGTTTGTCCCGGACAGAGCGCATGAACACTGAAGCTTTCTTT.

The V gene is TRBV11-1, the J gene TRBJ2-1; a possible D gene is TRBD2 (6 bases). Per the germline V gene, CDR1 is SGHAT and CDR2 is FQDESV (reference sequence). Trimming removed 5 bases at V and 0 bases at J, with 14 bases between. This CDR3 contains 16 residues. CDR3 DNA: TGTGCCAGCAGCCCACACGTCGGGAGCTCCTACAATGAGCAGTTCTTC. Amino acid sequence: CASSPHVGSSYNEQFF.

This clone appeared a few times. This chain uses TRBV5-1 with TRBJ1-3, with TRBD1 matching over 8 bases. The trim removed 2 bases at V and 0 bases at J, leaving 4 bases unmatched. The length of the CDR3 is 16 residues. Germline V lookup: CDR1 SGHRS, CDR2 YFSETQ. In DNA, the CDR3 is TGCGCCAGCAGCTTAACAGGGGGTTCCTCTGGAAACACCATATATTTT. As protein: CASSLTGGSSGNTIYF.